The clone carrying this TCR beta chain was detected once. These data are taken from a study of cytomegalovirus exposure and HLA in healthy donors. This PCR relied on a set of 60 Vbeta primers and 13 Jbeta primers. Sequencing used immunoSEQ multiplex PCR; TCRdb keeps in-frame clones, though not all of them. The sample has 130,000 or so clones, 75% to 90% seen once; the top ten hold about 6.7%. This CDR3 spans 13 amino acids. The junction had 4 bases not matched to a gene; V was cut back by 7 bases and J by 3 bases. Looked up from germline, CDR1 is SQVTM and CDR2 is ANQGSEA. The rearrangement links TRBV29-1 to TRBJ2-3; TRBD1 matches at 10 bases. The receptor comes from a woman aged 30 to 39 in good health and CMV-seropositive. The sequenced sample was PBMCs. Here the CDR3 reads CSGDRGGTDTQYF. CDR3 coding DNA: TGCAGCGGGGACAGGGGTGGGACAGATACGCAGTATTTT.